This T cell receptor beta chain originates from a study of post-analysis software for immune sequencing data. Each TCR beta cDNA library carried unique molecular identifiers. TCRdb reanalysed the PCR reads using MiXCR and keeps one entry per CDR3 protein. The sample has 350,000 to 500,000 distinct CDR3 sequences; 30% to 40% are singletons. Of note for this clonotype: The antigen is unknown.

Study-wide findings and caveats: The five TRBV segments detected at higher frequency in patients than in controls included TRBV5-6, TRBV5-1 and TRBV20-1.

The ends were cut back, 5 bases at V and 4 bases at J, with 13 bases in the middle. The CDR3 consists of 14 residues. Germline values: CDR1 SGHRS, CDR2 YFSETQ. The chain joins TRBV5-1 to TRBJ2-1; D perhaps matches TRBD2 (6 bases). Sequencing was performed on blood. This TCR was sampled from a girl aged 2 to 10 with multiple sclerosis. The CDR3: CASRAGSGYNEQFF. CDR3 in DNA: TGCGCCAGCAGAGCGGGTAGCGGTTACAATGAGCAGTTCTTC.